The 12 T cell receptor beta chains below all came from one sample that was sequenced in a study of control samples from healthy donors and cancer patients. Some clones are missing from TCRdb's copy, which holds only in-frame ones; the method was immunoSEQ multiplex PCR. The repertoire holds some 120,000 clones, with 93% as singletons. The sequencing sample was made of blood. Source of these receptors: a man aged 25 to 40 in good health.

This clone showed up just once. The CDR3 coding sequence is TGTGCCAGCAGTACACGCCGCGGAAGACAGGGGCTAAGCAATCAGCCCCAGCATTTT. It codes for CASSTRRGRQGLSNQPQHF. The rearrangement uses TRBV27 and TRBJ1-5; 8 bases match TRBD1. This CDR3 is 19 amino acids long. CDR1 and CDR2 (germline): MNHEY, SMNVEV (reference sequence). Trimming at V came to 5 bases and at J to 1 base, leaving 16 bases not matched to a gene.

This sequence joins TRBV5-6 and TRBJ1-3; D not resolved. This CDR3 has 17 amino acids. V was shortened by 5 bases and J by 3 bases, with 21 bases between the two germline ends. Germline V gene data show CDR1 as SGHDT and CDR2 as YYEEEE. CDR3 coding DNA: TGTGCCAGCAGTCCCGCTTCGAGTTTGGGCTTTGGAAACACCATATATTTT. Residues: CASSPASSLGFGNTIYF.

The chain couples TRBV5-4 to TRBJ1-5; D might be TRBD1 (5 bases). CDR1 SGHNT and CDR2 YYREEE come from the germline V gene (reference sequence). This CDR3 is built from 14 residues. V lost 4 bases to trimming and J lost 3 bases, with 11 bases between them. The chain's CDR3 is CASSLGGTNQPQHF. For the CDR3, the DNA is TGTGCCAGCAGCCTCGGGGGGACCAATCAGCCCCAGCATTTT.

The chain recombines TRBV7-2 with TRBJ1-5, with TRBD1 as a possible D gene (5 bases). CDR1 and CDR2 (germline): SGHTA, FQGNSA. Trimming removed 5 bases from V and 5 bases from J, with 16 bases in between. CDR3 length: 15 residues. CDR3 sequence (DNA): TGTGCCAGCAGCCTGGGCCCGGGGCATGATCAGCCCCAGCATTTT. Protein product: CASSLGPGHDQPQHF.

The rearrangement joins TRBV18 to TRBJ2-2; D perhaps matches TRBD1 (5 bases). Germline V gene lookup returns CDR1 KGHSH and CDR2 LQKENI. The length of the CDR3 is 16 residues. With 0 bases removed from V and 2 bases from J, the gap between germline ends came to 10 bases. The CDR3 DNA reads TGTGCCAGCTCACCACCGATCAGGGTCAACACCGGGGAGCTGTTTTTT. It encodes CASSPPIRVNTGELFF.

With regard to this clone: An end of the junction does not agree with germline; a read error may underlie this. Other DNA sequences in the same sample also yield this CDR3. V and J are TRBV5-6 and TRBJ1-5; D may be TRBD1 (5 bases). Germline values: CDR1 SGHDT, CDR2 YYEEEE. The CDR3 extends over 15 amino acids. The chain's CDR3 is CASSLWSRENQPQHF. The CDR3 region has the DNA TGTGCCAGCAGCTTGTGGTCCAGGGAGAATCAGCCTCAGCATTTT.

This chain links TRBV10-1 with TRBJ2-1; D is undetermined. CDR3 length: 16 residues. Between the trimmed V and J ends, which lost 1 base and 0 bases, there was a span of 10 bases. Germline CDR1 is WNHNN and CDR2 is SYGVQD (reference sequence). The CDR3 bases are TGCGCCAGCAGTGAGTATGGACCCGGCTCCTACAATGAGCAGTTCTTC. As protein: CASSEYGPGSYNEQFF.

This clone was observed a few times. This chain uses TRBV5-1 with TRBJ1-1; 8 nucleotides match TRBD1. CDR3 length: 14 amino acids. CDR1 SGHRS and CDR2 YFSETQ come from the germline V gene. Germline trimming cut 7 bases from V and 1 base from J; bases unmatched to any gene: 6. The CDR3 spells CASSRGPENTEAFF. Here the CDR3 DNA reads TGCGCCAGCTCCAGGGGGCCTGAGAACACTGAAGCTTTCTTT.

The chain uses TRBV19 and TRBJ2-2; D gene uncertain. Trimming removed 1 base at V and 2 bases at J, with 5 bases between. CDR3 length equals 14 residues. CDR1 is LNHDA and CDR2 is SQIVND in the germline V gene (reference sequence). CDR3 in amino acids: CASSIVSNTGELFF. The CDR3 nucleotides are TGTGCCAGTAGTATAGTCAGTAACACCGGGGAGCTGTTTTTT. The variable domain in full, completed from reference TRBV19 and TRBJ2-2, reads DGGITQSPKYLFRKEGQNVTLSCEQNLNHDAMYWYRQDPGQGLRLIYYSQIVNDFQKGDIAEGYSVSREKKESFPLTVTSAQKNPTAFYLCASSIVSNTGELFFGEGSRLTVL.

The chain joins TRBV24-1 to TRBJ2-1; 7 bases are shared with TRBD2. The CDR3 runs 16 residues. V was clipped by 5 bases and J by 3 bases; unmatched bases: 9. CDR1 KGHDR and CDR2 SFDVKD come from the germline V gene. Here the CDR3 reads CATSATPGGNYNEQFF. The CDR3 coding sequence is TGTGCCACCAGTGCGACCCCGGGGGGTAACTACAATGAGCAGTTCTTC.

The V gene is TRBV2, the J gene TRBJ2-2, with 7 bases matching TRBD1. With 6 bases clipped from V and 3 bases from J, the junction kept 7 bases outside the gene matches. The CDR3 length is 15 residues. CDR1 SNHLY and CDR2 FYNNEI come from the germline V gene. The DNA of the CDR3 is TGTGCCAGCAGAAACGGGACAGTTTACACCGGGGAGCTGTTTTTT. Translating gives CASRNGTVYTGELFF.

The chain carries TRBV6-5 and TRBJ1-1; D not resolved. V shed 5 bases and J shed 8 bases, with 18 bases lying between them. The CDR3 runs 14 residues. Germline CDR1 reads MNHEY; CDR2 reads SVGAGI. CDR3 DNA: TGTGCCAGCAGTAGGGAGACTTTGGTGGGCGAAGCTTTCTTT. Protein: CASSRETLVGEAFF.